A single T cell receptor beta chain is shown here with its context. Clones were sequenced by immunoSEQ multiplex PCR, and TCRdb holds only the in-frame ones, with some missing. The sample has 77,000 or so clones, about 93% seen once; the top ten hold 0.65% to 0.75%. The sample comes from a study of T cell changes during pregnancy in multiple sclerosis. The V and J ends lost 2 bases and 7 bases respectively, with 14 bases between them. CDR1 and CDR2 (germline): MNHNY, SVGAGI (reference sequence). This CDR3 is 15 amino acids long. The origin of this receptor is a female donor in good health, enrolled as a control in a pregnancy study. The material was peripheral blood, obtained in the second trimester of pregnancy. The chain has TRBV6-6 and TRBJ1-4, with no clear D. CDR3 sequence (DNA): TGTGCCAGCAGTTACATCGGGGAATCAGGTGAAAAACTGTTTTTT. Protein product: CASSYIGESGEKLFF.